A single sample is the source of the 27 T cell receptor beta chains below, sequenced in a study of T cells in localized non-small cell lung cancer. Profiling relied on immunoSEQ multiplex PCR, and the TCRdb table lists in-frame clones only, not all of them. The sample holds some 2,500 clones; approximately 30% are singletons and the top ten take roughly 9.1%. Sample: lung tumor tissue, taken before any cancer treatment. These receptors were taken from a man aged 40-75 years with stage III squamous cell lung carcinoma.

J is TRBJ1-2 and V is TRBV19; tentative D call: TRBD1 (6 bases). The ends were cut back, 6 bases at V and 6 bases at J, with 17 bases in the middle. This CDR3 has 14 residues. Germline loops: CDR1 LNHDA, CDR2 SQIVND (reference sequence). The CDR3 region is CASSIQGFADGYTF. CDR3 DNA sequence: TGTGCCAGTAGCATTCAGGGGTTTGCGGATGGCTACACCTTC.

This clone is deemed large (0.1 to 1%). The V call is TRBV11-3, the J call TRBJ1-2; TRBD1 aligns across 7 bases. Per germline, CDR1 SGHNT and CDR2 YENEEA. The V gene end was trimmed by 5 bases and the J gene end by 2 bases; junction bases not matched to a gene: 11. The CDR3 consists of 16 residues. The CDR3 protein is CASSPSQGGANYGYTF. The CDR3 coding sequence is TGTGCCAGCAGCCCAAGCCAGGGGGGAGCCAACTATGGCTACACCTTC.

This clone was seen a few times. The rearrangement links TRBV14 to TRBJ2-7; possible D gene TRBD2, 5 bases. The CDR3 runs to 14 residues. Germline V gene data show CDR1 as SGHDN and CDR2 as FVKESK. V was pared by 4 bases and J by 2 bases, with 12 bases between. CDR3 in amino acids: CASSLGLPPYEQYV. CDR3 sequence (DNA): TGTGCCAGCAGCCTAGGACTCCCCCCCTACGAGCAGTACGTC.

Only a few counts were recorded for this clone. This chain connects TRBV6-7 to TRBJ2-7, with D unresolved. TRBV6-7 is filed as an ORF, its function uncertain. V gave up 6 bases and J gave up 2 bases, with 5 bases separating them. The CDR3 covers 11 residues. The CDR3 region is CASSLTYEQYV. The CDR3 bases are TGTGCCAGCAGCCTTACCTACGAGCAGTACGTC.

In nucleotides, the CDR3 is TGCAGCGTTGCGGCCGGGACTAGCTCGGGCGAGCAGTACTTC. It is translated as CSVAAGTSSGEQYF. The chain recombines TRBV29-1 with TRBJ2-7, with TRBD2 matching 9 bases. The germline CDR1 and CDR2 sequences are SQVTM and ANQGSEA. The CDR3 is 14 residues long. V shed 4 bases, J shed 6 bases, and the junction held 10 bases outside the gene matches.

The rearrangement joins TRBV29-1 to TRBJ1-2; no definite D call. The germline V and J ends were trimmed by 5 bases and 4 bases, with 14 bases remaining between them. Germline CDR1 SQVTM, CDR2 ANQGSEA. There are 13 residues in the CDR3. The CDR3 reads CSVSDRAFYGYTF. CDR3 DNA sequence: TGCAGCGTTTCGGACCGAGCTTTCTATGGCTACACCTTC.

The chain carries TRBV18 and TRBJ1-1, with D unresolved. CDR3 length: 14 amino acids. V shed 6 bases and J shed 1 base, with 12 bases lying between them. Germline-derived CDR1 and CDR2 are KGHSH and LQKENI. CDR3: CASSQTEGNTEAFF. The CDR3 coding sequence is TGTGCCAGCTCCCAAACGGAGGGGAACACTGAAGCTTTCTTT.

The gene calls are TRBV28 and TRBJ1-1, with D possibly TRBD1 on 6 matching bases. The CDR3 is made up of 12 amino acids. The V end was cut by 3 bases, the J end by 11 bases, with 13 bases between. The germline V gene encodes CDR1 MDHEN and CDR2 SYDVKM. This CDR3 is CASSFLQGFAFF. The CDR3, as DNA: TGTGCCAGCAGTTTCCTGCAGGGGTTCGCTTTCTTT.

The CDR3 spells CASSPEGSPLHF. The CDR3 nucleotides are TGTGCCAGCAGCCCGGAGGGGTCACCCCTCCACTTT. This sequence joins TRBV9 and TRBJ1-6; tentatively, D is TRBD1 (5 bases). Germline CDR1 is SGDLS and CDR2 is YYNGEE. Trimming pared 4 bases from V and 10 bases from J, leaving 9 bases between. The CDR3 extends over 12 amino acids. Full variable domain (missing parts from reference TRBV9 and TRBJ1-6): DSGVTQTPKHLITATGQRVTLRCSPRSGDLSVYWYQQSLDQGLQFLIQYYNGEERAKGNILERFSAQQFPDLHSELNLSSLELGDSALYFCASSPEGSPLHFGNGTRLTVT.

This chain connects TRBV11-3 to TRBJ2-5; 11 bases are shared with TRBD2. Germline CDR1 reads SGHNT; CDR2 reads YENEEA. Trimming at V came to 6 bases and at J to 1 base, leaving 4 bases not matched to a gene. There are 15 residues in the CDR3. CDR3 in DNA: TGTGCCAGCAGACCCGGACTAGCGGGCCAAGAGACCCAGTACTTC. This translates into CASRPGLAGQETQYF.

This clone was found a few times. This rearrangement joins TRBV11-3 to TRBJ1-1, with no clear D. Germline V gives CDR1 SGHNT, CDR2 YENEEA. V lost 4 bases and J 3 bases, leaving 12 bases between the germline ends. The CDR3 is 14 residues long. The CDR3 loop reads CASSSPRRYTEAFF. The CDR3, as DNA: TGTGCCAGCAGCTCCCCGCGGAGGTACACTGAAGCTTTCTTT. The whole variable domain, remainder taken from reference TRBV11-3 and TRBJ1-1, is EAGVVQSPRYKIIEKKQPVAFWCNPISGHNTLYWYLQNLGQGPELLIRYENEEAVDDSQLPKDRFSAERLKGVDSTLKIQPAELGDSAVYLCASSSPRRYTEAFFGQGTRLTVV.

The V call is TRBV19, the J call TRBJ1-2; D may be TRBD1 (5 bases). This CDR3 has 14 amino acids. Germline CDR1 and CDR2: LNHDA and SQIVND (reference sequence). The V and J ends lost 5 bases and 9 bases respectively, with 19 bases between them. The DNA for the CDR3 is TGTGCCAGTAGTGAGGGACGGCGACGGTGGAGCTACACCTTC. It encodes CASSEGRRRWSYTF.

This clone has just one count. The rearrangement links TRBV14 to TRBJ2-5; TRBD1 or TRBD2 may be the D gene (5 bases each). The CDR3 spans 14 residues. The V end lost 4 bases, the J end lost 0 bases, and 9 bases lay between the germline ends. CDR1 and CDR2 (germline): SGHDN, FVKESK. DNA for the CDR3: TGTGCCAGCAGCCCCCGGGACCACCAAGAGACCCAGTACTTC. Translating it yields CASSPRDHQETQYF.

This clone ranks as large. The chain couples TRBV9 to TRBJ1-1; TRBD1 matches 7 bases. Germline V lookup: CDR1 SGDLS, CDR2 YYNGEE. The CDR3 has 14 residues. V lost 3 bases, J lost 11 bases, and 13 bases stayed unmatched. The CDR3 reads CASSASWQQGFAFF. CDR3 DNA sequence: TGTGCCAGCAGCGCATCCTGGCAACAGGGGTTTGCTTTCTTT.

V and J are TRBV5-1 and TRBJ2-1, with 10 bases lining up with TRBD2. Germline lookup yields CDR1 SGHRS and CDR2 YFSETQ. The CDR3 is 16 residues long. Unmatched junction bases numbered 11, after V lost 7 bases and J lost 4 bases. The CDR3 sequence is CASFPTGTSAYNEQFF. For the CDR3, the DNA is TGCGCCAGCTTTCCTACCGGGACTAGCGCTTACAATGAGCAGTTCTTC.

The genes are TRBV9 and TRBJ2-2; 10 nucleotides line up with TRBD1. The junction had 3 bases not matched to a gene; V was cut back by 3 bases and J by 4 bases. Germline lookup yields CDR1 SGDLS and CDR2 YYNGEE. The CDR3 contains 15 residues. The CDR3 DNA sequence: TGTGCCAGCAGCGCCCGGGACAGGGGCACCGGGGAGCTGTTTTTT. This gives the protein CASSARDRGTGELFF.

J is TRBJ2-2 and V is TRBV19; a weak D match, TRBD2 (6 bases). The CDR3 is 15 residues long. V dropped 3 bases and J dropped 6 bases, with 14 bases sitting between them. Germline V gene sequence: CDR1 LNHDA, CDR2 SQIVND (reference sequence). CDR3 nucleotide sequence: TGTGCCAGTAGTATGGGAGGCGCCAGGGCCGGGGAGCTGTTTTTT. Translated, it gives CASSMGGARAGELFF. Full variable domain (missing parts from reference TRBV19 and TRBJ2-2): DGGITQSPKYLFRKEGQNVTLSCEQNLNHDAMYWYRQDPGQGLRLIYYSQIVNDFQKGDIAEGYSVSREKKESFPLTVTSAQKNPTAFYLCASSMGGARAGELFFGEGSRLTVL.

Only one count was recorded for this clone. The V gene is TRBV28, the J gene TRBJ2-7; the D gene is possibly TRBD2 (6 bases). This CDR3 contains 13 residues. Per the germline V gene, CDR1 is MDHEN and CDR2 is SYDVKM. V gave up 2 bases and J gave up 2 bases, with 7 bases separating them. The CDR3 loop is CASSLAGPYEQYF. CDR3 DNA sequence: TGTGCCAGCAGTTTAGCGGGGCCCTACGAGCAGTACTTC.

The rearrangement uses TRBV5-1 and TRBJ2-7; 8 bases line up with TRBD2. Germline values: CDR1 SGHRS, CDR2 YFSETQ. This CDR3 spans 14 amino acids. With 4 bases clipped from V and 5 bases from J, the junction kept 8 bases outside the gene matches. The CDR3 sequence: CASSLVAGSHEQYF. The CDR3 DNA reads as TGCGCCAGCAGCCTAGTAGCGGGATCCCACGAGCAGTACTTC.

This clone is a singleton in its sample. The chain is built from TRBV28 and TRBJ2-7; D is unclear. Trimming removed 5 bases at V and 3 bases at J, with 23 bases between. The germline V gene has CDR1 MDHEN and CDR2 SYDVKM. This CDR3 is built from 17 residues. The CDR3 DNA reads TGTGCCAGCAGTCCACCCACAAGAGTTAGTGATGGCTACGAGCAGTACTTC. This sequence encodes CASSPPTRVSDGYEQYF.

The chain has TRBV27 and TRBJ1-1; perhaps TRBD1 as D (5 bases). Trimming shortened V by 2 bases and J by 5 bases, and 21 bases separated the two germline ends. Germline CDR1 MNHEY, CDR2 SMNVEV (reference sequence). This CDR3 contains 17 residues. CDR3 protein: CASSLRWQGDSGTEAFF. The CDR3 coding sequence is TGTGCCAGCAGTTTAAGGTGGCAGGGAGATTCAGGTACTGAAGCTTTCTTT.

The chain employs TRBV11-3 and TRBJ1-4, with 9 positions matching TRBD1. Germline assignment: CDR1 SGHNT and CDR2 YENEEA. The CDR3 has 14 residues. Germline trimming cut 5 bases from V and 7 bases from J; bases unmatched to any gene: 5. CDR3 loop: CASSAGQGREKLFF. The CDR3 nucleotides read TGTGCCAGCAGCGCGGGACAGGGTCGTGAAAAACTGTTTTTT.

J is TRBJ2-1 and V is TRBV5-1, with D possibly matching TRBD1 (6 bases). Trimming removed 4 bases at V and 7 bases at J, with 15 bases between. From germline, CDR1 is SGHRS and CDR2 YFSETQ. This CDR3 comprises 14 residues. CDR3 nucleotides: TGCGCCAGCAGCCCCAGTCCAGGGGAAAATGAGCAGTTCTTC. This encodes CASSPSPGENEQFF.

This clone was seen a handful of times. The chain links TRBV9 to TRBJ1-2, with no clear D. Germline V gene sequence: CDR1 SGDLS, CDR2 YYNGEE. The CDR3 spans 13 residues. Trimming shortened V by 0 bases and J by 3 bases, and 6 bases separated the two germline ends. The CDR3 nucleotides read TGTGCCAGCAGCGTAGCTAGGGACTATGGCTACACCTTC. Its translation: CASSVARDYGYTF.

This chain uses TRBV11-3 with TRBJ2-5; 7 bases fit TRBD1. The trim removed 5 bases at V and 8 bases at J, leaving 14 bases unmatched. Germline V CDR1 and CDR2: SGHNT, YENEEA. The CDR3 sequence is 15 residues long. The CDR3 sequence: CASSDKRQGLVTQYF. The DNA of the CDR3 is TGTGCCAGCAGCGACAAAAGACAGGGCTTAGTAACCCAGTACTTC.

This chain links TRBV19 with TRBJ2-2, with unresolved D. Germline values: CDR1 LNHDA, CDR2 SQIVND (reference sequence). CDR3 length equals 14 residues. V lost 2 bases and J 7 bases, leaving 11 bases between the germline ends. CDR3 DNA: TGTGCCAGTAGTATATTCGTCGGTGGCGGGGAGCTGTTTTTT. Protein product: CASSIFVGGGELFF.

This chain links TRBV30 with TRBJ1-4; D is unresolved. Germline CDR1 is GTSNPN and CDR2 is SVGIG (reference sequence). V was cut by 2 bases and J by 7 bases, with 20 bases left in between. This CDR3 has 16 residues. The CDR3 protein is CAWSISPYPSFEKLFF. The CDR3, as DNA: TGTGCCTGGAGTATCTCCCCGTACCCCTCGTTTGAAAAACTGTTTTTT. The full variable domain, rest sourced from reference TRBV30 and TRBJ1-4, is SQTIHQWPATLVQPVGSPLSLECTVEGTSNPNLYWYRQAAGRGLQLLFYSVGIGQISSEVPQNLSASRPQDRQFILSSKKLLLSDSGFYLCAWSISPYPSFEKLFFGSGTQLSVL.